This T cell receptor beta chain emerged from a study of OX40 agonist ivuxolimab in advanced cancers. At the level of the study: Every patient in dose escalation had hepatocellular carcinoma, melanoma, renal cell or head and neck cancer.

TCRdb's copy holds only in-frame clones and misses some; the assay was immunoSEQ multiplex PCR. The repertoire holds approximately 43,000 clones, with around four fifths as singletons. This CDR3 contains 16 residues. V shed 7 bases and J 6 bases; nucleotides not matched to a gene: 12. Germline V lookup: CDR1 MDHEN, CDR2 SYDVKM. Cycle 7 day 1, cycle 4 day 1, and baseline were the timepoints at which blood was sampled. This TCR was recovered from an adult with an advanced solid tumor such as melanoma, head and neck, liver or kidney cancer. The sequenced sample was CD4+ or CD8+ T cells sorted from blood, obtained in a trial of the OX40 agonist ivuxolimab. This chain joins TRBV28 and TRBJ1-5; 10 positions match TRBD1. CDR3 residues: CASTRFPTGGGQPQHF. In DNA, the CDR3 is TGTGCCAGCACCCGCTTCCCGACAGGGGGCGGTCAGCCCCAGCATTTT.